Listed below are T cell receptor beta chains from one sample, sequenced in a study of T cell responses to AZD1222 COVID-19 vaccine. Profiling relied on immunoSEQ multiplex PCR, and the TCRdb table lists in-frame clones only, not all of them. The sample includes around 180,000 clones, 90% of them seen just once. The specimen was peripheral blood, collected on day 0 of AZD1222 vaccination. These receptors all come from an adult in good health. Each CDR3 is given with its conserved first and last residue. The order of the fields is clone size, J gene, V gene, D gene, CDR3 protein, CDR3 DNA. A D gene is named only where the DNA matches it firmly. Some rows mark clone size as missing; the rest say once, few, many or name a class of expanded clone.

abundance: .
j_gene: TRBJ1-6
v_gene: TRBV15
d_gene: .
CDR3aa: CATRQRDSPLHF
CDR3nt: TGTGCCACGCGGCAGCGGGACTCACCCCTCCACTTT

abundance: few
j_gene: TRBJ2-2
v_gene: TRBV20-1
d_gene: .
CDR3aa: CSASEAIDTGELFF
CDR3nt: TGCAGTGCTAGTGAAGCGATTGACACCGGGGAGCTGTTTTTT

abundance: .
j_gene: TRBJ2-7
v_gene: TRBV5-6
d_gene: .
CDR3aa: CASSLGPPYEQYF
CDR3nt: TGTGCCAGCAGCTTGGGTCCACCCTACGAGCAGTACTTC

abundance: .
j_gene: TRBJ1-2
v_gene: TRBV9
d_gene: TRBD1
CDR3aa: CASTRGQGDYGYTF
CDR3nt: TGTGCCAGCACCCGGGGGCAGGGGGACTATGGCTACACCTTC

abundance: .
j_gene: TRBJ2-7
v_gene: TRBV7-2
d_gene: .
CDR3aa: CASSSTHAGRPYEQYF
CDR3nt: TGTGCCAGCAGCAGCACCCACGCTGGACGGCCATACGAGCAGTACTTC

abundance: .
j_gene: TRBJ2-1
v_gene: TRBV11-3
d_gene: TRBD2
CDR3aa: CASSFYGGAGNEQFF
CDR3nt: TGTGCCAGCAGCTTCTACGGGGGGGCAGGGAATGAGCAGTTCTTC

abundance: .
j_gene: TRBJ1-4
v_gene: TRBV18
d_gene: .
CDR3aa: CASSPGQGINEKLFF
CDR3nt: TGTGCCAGCTCACCAGGTCAGGGGATTAATGAAAAACTGTTTTTT

abundance: .
j_gene: TRBJ1-2
v_gene: TRBV9
d_gene: .
CDR3aa: CASSVDGGFSYGYTF
CDR3nt: TGTGCCAGCAGCGTAGATGGGGGTTTCAGCTATGGCTACACCTTC

abundance: .
j_gene: TRBJ2-5
v_gene: TRBV15
d_gene: TRBD2
CDR3aa: CATSRDPGGETQYF
CDR3nt: TGTGCCACCAGCAGAGACCCGGGGGGAGAGACCCAGTACTTC

abundance: .
j_gene: TRBJ1-1
v_gene: TRBV5-4
d_gene: .
CDR3aa: CASSLLMGNTEAFF
CDR3nt: TGTGCCAGCAGCTTATTAATGGGGAACACTGAAGCTTTCTTT

abundance: .
j_gene: TRBJ2-2
v_gene: TRBV6-5
d_gene: .
CDR3aa: CASSYSLLLGGELFF
CDR3nt: TGTGCCAGCAGTTACTCGCTCCTTTTGGGCGGGGAGCTGTTTTTT

abundance: .
j_gene: TRBJ1-5
v_gene: TRBV28
d_gene: TRBD1
CDR3aa: CASSTGTGGFNQPQHF
CDR3nt: TGTGCCAGCAGTACAGGGACAGGGGGATTCAATCAGCCCCAGCATTTT

abundance: .
j_gene: TRBJ2-5
v_gene: TRBV3-1/TRBV3-2
d_gene: .
CDR3aa: CASSPGLRAHQETQYF
CDR3nt: TGTGCCAGCAGCCCGGGCCTCCGGGCCCACCAAGAGACCCAGTACTTC

abundance: .
j_gene: TRBJ1-2
v_gene: TRBV18
d_gene: .
CDR3aa: CASSVQNGANYGYTF
CDR3nt: TGTGCCAGCTCCGTACAGAACGGAGCTAACTATGGCTACACCTTC

abundance: once
j_gene: TRBJ2-2
v_gene: TRBV19
d_gene: .
CDR3aa: CASSNPPGELFF
CDR3nt: TGTGCCAGTAGTAACCCGCCCGGGGAGCTGTTTTTT

abundance: once
j_gene: TRBJ1-1
v_gene: TRBV29-1
d_gene: .
CDR3aa: CSVEGGGGTEAFF
CDR3nt: TGCAGCGTTGAAGGAGGGGGGGGCACTGAAGCTTTCTTT

abundance: .
j_gene: TRBJ2-1
v_gene: TRBV5-6
d_gene: .
CDR3aa: CASSSGPLEKQFF
CDR3nt: TGTGCCAGCAGCTCGGGACCCCTGGAAAAGCAGTTCTTC

abundance: .
j_gene: TRBJ1-2
v_gene: TRBV7-9
d_gene: .
CDR3aa: CASSQRTEAQGYTF
CDR3nt: TGTGCCAGCAGCCAACGGACAGAAGCTCAAGGCTACACCTTC

abundance: once
j_gene: TRBJ2-6
v_gene: TRBV5-6
d_gene: .
CDR3aa: CASTLRGANVLTF
CDR3nt: TGTGCCAGCACCCTCCGCGGGGCCAACGTCCTGACTTTC

abundance: .
j_gene: TRBJ2-5
v_gene: TRBV7-9
d_gene: .
CDR3aa: CASSPPGRRTETQYF
CDR3nt: TGTGCCAGCAGCCCCCCAGGCAGGAGGACTGAGACCCAGTACTTC

abundance: .
j_gene: TRBJ2-2
v_gene: TRBV10-3
d_gene: .
CDR3aa: CAISEQGTNTGELFF
CDR3nt: TGTGCCATCAGTGAACAGGGAACGAACACCGGGGAGCTGTTTTTT

abundance: .
j_gene: TRBJ1-3
v_gene: TRBV7-6
d_gene: .
CDR3aa: CASSQELGPGNTIYF
CDR3nt: TGTGCCAGCAGCCAGGAGTTAGGGCCTGGAAACACCATATATTTT